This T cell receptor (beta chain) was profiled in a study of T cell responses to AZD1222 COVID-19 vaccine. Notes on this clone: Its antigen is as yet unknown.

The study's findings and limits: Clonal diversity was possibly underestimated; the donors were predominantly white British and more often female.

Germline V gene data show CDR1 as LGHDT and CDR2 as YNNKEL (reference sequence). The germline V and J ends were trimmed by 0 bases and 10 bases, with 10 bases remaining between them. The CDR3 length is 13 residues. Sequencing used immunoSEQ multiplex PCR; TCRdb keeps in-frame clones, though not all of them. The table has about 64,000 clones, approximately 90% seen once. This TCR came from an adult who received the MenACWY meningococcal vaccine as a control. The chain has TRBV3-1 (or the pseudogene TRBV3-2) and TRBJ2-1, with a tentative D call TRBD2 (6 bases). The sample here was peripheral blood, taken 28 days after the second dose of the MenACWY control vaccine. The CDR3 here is CASSQEGTVEQFF. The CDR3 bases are TGTGCCAGCAGCCAAGAGGGGACTGTCGAGCAGTTCTTC.